These 15 T cell receptor beta chains originate from one sample sequenced in a study of blood T cell repertoires in COVID-19. Repertoires were generated with immunoSEQ multiplex PCR, while TCRdb's copy carries only in-frame clones and drops some. The sample contains 200,000 to 250,000 clones, around nine tenths of which appear only once. Sample: peripheral blood. These receptors all stem from a man aged 55 to 70 with COVID-19, enrolled during active disease.

This rearrangement joins TRBV18 to TRBJ2-3; the D gene is possibly TRBD1 (5 bases). Germline V gene sequence: CDR1 KGHSH, CDR2 LQKENI. Trimming took off 2 bases at V and 1 base at J, with 7 bases between the two ends. The CDR3 totals 14 residues. CDR3 sequence (DNA): TGTGCCAGCTCACCATCGACAGGCACAGATACGCAGTATTTT. Protein sequence: CASSPSTGTDTQYF. The variable domain in full, with the rest retrieved from reference TRBV18 and TRBJ2-3, is NAGVMQNPRHLVRRRGQEARLRCSPMKGHSHVYWYRQLPEEGLKFMVYLQKENIIDESGMPKERFSAEFPKEGPSILRIQQVVRGDSAAYFCASSPSTGTDTQYFGPGTRLTVL.

The chain recombines TRBV9 with TRBJ2-3; no firm D call. CDR1 and CDR2 from the germline V gene are SGDLS and YYNGEE. V lost 0 bases, J lost 3 bases, and 2 bases lay in between. This CDR3 has 12 residues. CDR3 protein: CASSVATDTQYF. As DNA, the CDR3 is TGTGCCAGCAGCGTAGCGACAGATACGCAGTATTTT.

As DNA, the CDR3 is TGTGCCAGTAGTATAAGTTGGACAGGGGAAACTGAAGCTTTCTTT. Amino acid sequence: CASSISWTGETEAFF. This sequence joins TRBV19 and TRBJ1-1, with TRBD1 matching 9 bases. CDR1 and CDR2 (germline): LNHDA, SQIVND (reference sequence). The CDR3 extends over 15 amino acids. V gave up 2 bases and J gave up 5 bases; unmatched junction bases: 6.

V is TRBV24-1 and J is TRBJ2-1; 9 bases are shared with TRBD2. CDR3 length: 18 residues. Per germline, CDR1 KGHDR and CDR2 SFDVKD. The trim removed 3 bases at V and 0 bases at J, leaving 8 bases unmatched. This CDR3 is CATSDQTSGGSSYNEQFF. The CDR3 DNA reads as TGTGCCACCAGTGATCAGACTAGCGGAGGGAGCTCCTACAATGAGCAGTTCTTC.

The chain combines TRBV19 with TRBJ2-1; 11 nucleotides line up with TRBD2. CDR3 size: 15 residues. The V and J ends lost 4 bases and 7 bases, in that order; junction bases with no gene match: 6. CDR1 LNHDA and CDR2 SQIVND come from the germline V gene (reference sequence). This CDR3 is CASSRLAGGQNEQFF. As DNA, the CDR3 is TGTGCCAGTAGTAGGTTAGCGGGGGGGCAGAATGAGCAGTTCTTC.

This rearrangement joins TRBV7-9 to TRBJ2-5; 14 nucleotides line up with TRBD2. V shed 5 bases, J shed 2 bases, and the junction held 4 bases outside the gene matches. This CDR3 is built from 16 residues. The germline V gene has CDR1 SEHNR and CDR2 FQNEAQ (reference sequence). CDR3 in DNA: TGTGCCAGCAGCCCCGGGACTAGCGGGGGACAAGAGACCCAGTACTTC. Encoded protein: CASSPGTSGGQETQYF.

The chain employs TRBV14 and TRBJ1-2, with 7 positions matching TRBD1. Trimming took 1 base from V and 4 from J; bases not matched to a gene: 6. Germline loops: CDR1 SGHDN, CDR2 FVKESK. The length of the CDR3 is 15 residues. CDR3 loop: CASSQVYRGIYGYTF. CDR3 DNA: TGTGCCAGCAGCCAAGTTTACAGGGGCATCTATGGCTACACCTTC.

This clone was found once. J is TRBJ1-3 and V is TRBV7-2; possibly TRBD1 for D (5 bases). CDR1 is SGHTA and CDR2 is FQGNSA in the germline V gene. The CDR3 has 12 residues. Trimming shortened V by 5 bases and J by 8 bases, and 10 bases separated the two germline ends. CDR3 sequence reads: CASSASQDTIYF. The CDR3 DNA sequence: TGTGCCAGCAGCGCTTCACAGGACACCATATATTTT. Combining the CDR3 with reference TRBV7-2 and TRBJ1-3 gives the whole variable domain GAGVSQSPSNKVTEKGKDVELRCDPISGHTALYWYRQSLGQGLEFLIYFQGNSAPDKSGLPSDRFSAERTGGSVSTLTIQRTQQEDSAVYLCASSASQDTIYFGEGSWLTVV.

V and J are TRBV12-3 or TRBV12-4 and TRBJ1-6, with no clear D. This CDR3 contains 13 residues. Trimming left V 3 bases short and J 8 bases short, with 8 bases between. CDR3 in DNA: TGTGCCAGCAGTTTTTATGAGGATTCACCCCTCCACTTT. Protein product: CASSFYEDSPLHF.

The gene calls are TRBV7-9 and TRBJ2-3, with D possibly TRBD2 on 7 matching bases. The CDR3 has 15 amino acids. V lost 4 bases and J lost 3, with 14 bases in between. Germline V gene data show CDR1 as SEHNR and CDR2 as FQNEAQ (reference sequence). The CDR3 DNA follows: TGTGCCAGCAGCTCATTAGGGGGGGTAACAGATACGCAGTATTTT. Encoded protein: CASSSLGGVTDTQYF.

CDR3 nucleotide sequence: TGCGCCAGCAGCCAAGATGGCCGATTCAATGAGCAGTTCTTC. Its translation: CASSQDGRFNEQFF. This chain uses TRBV4-1 with TRBJ2-1; D not certain. Germline-derived CDR1 and CDR2 are MGHRA and YSYEKL. The CDR3 totals 14 residues. Trimming took 0 bases from V and 6 from J, leaving 9 bases between them.

The rearrangement joins TRBV5-4 to TRBJ2-7; the match to TRBD1 covers 8 bases. V lost 6 bases to trimming and J lost 5 bases; unmatched junction nucleotides: 7. CDR1 and CDR2 from the germline V gene are SGHNT and YYREEE (reference sequence). The CDR3 is 13 amino acids. In nucleotides, the CDR3 is TGTGCCAGCAACCTACAGGGGGGCAACGAGCAGTACTTC. It translates to CASNLQGGNEQYF.

The J gene is TRBJ2-1, the V gene TRBV2; D gene unclear. Germline V gene data show CDR1 as SNHLY and CDR2 as FYNNEI. The CDR3 consists of 16 residues. V lost 8 bases and J lost 0, with 17 bases in between. CDR3 residues: CASAKLALSSYNEQFF. Here the CDR3 DNA reads TGTGCCAGCGCCAAGTTGGCCTTAAGCTCCTACAATGAGCAGTTCTTC.

The gene calls are TRBV4-3 and TRBJ1-4; D call uncertain. CDR1 is LGHNA and CDR2 is YSLEER in the germline V gene. The CDR3 runs to 17 residues. Trimming stripped 1 base from V and 2 bases from J, with 14 bases between. The CDR3 here is CASSQGGSQITNEKLFF. In DNA form, the CDR3 reads TGCGCCAGCAGCCAAGGAGGGTCACAGATCACTAATGAAAAACTGTTTTTT.

This chain connects TRBV30 to TRBJ1-2; 7 bases are shared with TRBD1. Germline values: CDR1 GTSNPN, CDR2 SVGIG (reference sequence). This CDR3 region has 15 residues. J was trimmed by 3 bases and V by 1 base; bases with no gene match: 8. DNA for the CDR3: TGTGCCTGGAGTGGATCCGGGACAGCGTACTATGGCTACACCTTC. Protein sequence: CAWSGSGTAYYGYTF. Variable domain in full (rest from reference TRBV30 and TRBJ1-2): SQTIHQWPATLVQPVGSPLSLECTVEGTSNPNLYWYRQAAGRGLQLLFYSVGIGQISSEVPQNLSASRPQDRQFILSSKKLLLSDSGFYLCAWSGSGTAYYGYTFGSGTRLTVV.